The 12 T cell receptor beta chains below all came from one sample that was sequenced in a study of CD8 T cell repertoires and HIV-1 epitope variants. TCRdb keeps only in-frame clones here, not all; method: immunoSEQ multiplex PCR. The sample lists a few thousand clones; less than 70% were seen once. For these TCRs, the target antigens are not known. Material for sequencing was cultured CD8+ T cells derived from PBMCs. These TCRs come from a male donor with HIV.

The chain combines TRBV28 with TRBJ2-1; 9 positions match TRBD2. The V gene's germline CDR1 is MDHEN and CDR2 SYDVKM. V gave up 6 bases and J gave up 6 bases; unmatched junction bases: 9. This CDR3 has 15 amino acids. The CDR3 region has the DNA TGTGCCAGCAGGAGCCGACTAGCGGCCCTCAATGAGCAGTTCTTC. It codes for CASRSRLAALNEQFF.

The V and J genes are TRBV9 and TRBJ1-1; no clear D gene. There are 12 residues in the CDR3. Germline V gene sequence: CDR1 SGDLS, CDR2 YYNGEE. Deletions cut 0 bases from V and 7 bases from J, with 7 bases between. CDR3 protein: CASSVVNGEAFF. The CDR3 DNA is TGTGCCAGCAGCGTAGTGAACGGTGAAGCTTTCTTT.

The chain links TRBV27 to TRBJ1-3; 7 bases line up with TRBD1. The J segment lost 2 bases and the V segment lost 5 bases, leaving 6 bases of the junction unmatched. CDR1 MNHEY and CDR2 SMNVEV come from the germline V gene (reference sequence). The length of the CDR3 is 15 residues. The CDR3 bases are TGTGCCAGCAGTCAAACCGGGACAGCTGGAAACACCATATATTTT. It specifies CASSQTGTAGNTIYF.

This clone showed up just a few times. The chain is built from TRBV28 and TRBJ2-5; TRBD2 agrees at 12 bases. This CDR3 has 15 amino acids. In germline, CDR1 is MDHEN, CDR2 SYDVKM. Trimming took 3 bases from V and 4 from J; bases not matched to a gene: 3. As DNA, the CDR3 is TGTGCCAGCAGTTTTCGGACTAGCGGGGCAGAGACCCAGTACTTC. It translates to CASSFRTSGAETQYF. The full variable domain, completed using reference TRBV28 and TRBJ2-5, is DVKVTQSSRYLVKRTGEKVFLECVQDMDHENMFWYRQDPGLGLRLIYFSYDVKMKEKGDIPEGYSVSREKKERFSLILESASTNQTSMYLCASSFRTSGAETQYFGPGTRLLVL.

This clone was recorded a few times. The chain is built from TRBV5-4 and TRBJ2-7, with D hard to call. The CDR3 is 12 amino acids. The V gene lost 4 bases and the J gene lost 4 bases, with 9 bases spanning the gap. Germline loops: CDR1 SGHNT, CDR2 YYREEE (reference sequence). CDR3 nucleotides: TGTGCCAGCAGCCGATACCAATACGAGCAGTACTTC. Its translation is CASSRYQYEQYF.

This chain joins TRBV5-1 and TRBJ2-1; 11 bases are a match to TRBD2. The CDR3 is 18 amino acids. J was trimmed by 3 bases and V by 2 bases; bases with no gene match: 10. The germline gives CDR1 SGHRS, CDR2 YFSETQ. The CDR3, as DNA: TGCGCCAGCAGCTTAGGTGTTGCTAGCGGGAGGTTCTACAATGAGCAGTTCTTC. Encoded protein: CASSLGVASGRFYNEQFF.

The chain links TRBV6-1 to TRBJ1-5, with D hard to call. Germline assignment: CDR1 MNHNS and CDR2 SASEGT. CDR3 length: 15 residues. Trimming shortened V by 3 bases and J by 0 bases, and 9 bases separated the two germline ends. The CDR3 spells CASSDQDYSNQPQHF. The CDR3 DNA reads as TGTGCCAGCAGTGACCAGGACTATAGCAATCAGCCCCAGCATTTT.

The gene calls are TRBV5-4 and TRBJ2-5, with a weak D call TRBD2 (5 bases). From germline, CDR1 is SGHNT and CDR2 YYREEE (reference sequence). The CDR3 is made up of 13 amino acids. Trimming pared 5 bases from V and 5 bases from J, leaving 13 bases between. The CDR3 spells CASRGGPGETQYF. Written as DNA, the CDR3 is TGTGCCAGCAGGGGCGGGCCCGGGGAGACCCAGTACTTC. Combining the CDR3 with reference TRBV5-4 and TRBJ2-5 gives the whole variable domain ETGVTQSPTHLIKTRGQQVTLRCSSQSGHNTVSWYQQALGQGPQFIFQYYREEENGRGNFPPRFSGLQFPNYSSELNVNALELDDSALYLCASRGGPGETQYFGPGTRLLVL.

The chain has TRBV11-3 and TRBJ2-1, with D uncertain. This CDR3 contains 12 residues. Germline CDR1 is SGHNT and CDR2 is YENEEA. The V end was cut by 5 bases, the J end by 5 bases, with 7 bases between. CDR3 DNA sequence: TGTGCCAGCAGCCTTGGGGACAATGAGCAGTTCTTC. This encodes CASSLGDNEQFF.

The rearrangement uses TRBV30 and TRBJ2-7; TRBD1 agrees at 7 bases. The length of the CDR3 is 14 residues. The germline V gene has CDR1 GTSNPN and CDR2 SVGIG (reference sequence). V lost 0 bases to trimming and J lost 1 base; unmatched junction nucleotides: 3. CDR3 bases: TGTGCCTGGAGTGTATTCAGGGGGTCCTACGAGCAGTACTTC. Its protein is CAWSVFRGSYEQYF.

In its sample, this clone ranks as large. In nucleotides, the CDR3 is TGTGCCCCTACAGGGGGGTCCTTCTATGGCTACACCTTC. Translated: CAPTGGSFYGYTF. The genes are TRBV30 and TRBJ1-2; 8 nucleotides match TRBD1. The V segment lost 8 bases and the J segment 4 bases; nucleotides outside the gene matches: 9. This CDR3 has 13 amino acids. In germline, CDR1 is GTSNPN, CDR2 SVGIG (reference sequence).

This chain links TRBV4-2 with TRBJ2-7, with no clear D. The CDR3 is made up of 14 amino acids. The germline CDR1 and CDR2 sequences are LGHNA and YNFKEQ. Between the trimmed V and J ends, which lost 0 bases and 5 bases, there was a span of 11 bases. The CDR3 region is CASSQDRVLNEQYF. The CDR3 DNA sequence: TGTGCCAGCAGCCAAGATAGGGTGCTGAACGAGCAGTACTTC.